This passage covers 24 T cell receptor beta chains from one sample sequenced in a study of response to subunit inactivated influenza vaccine. From the RT-PCR reads, TCRdb called clonotypes with MiXCR, one entry per CDR3 protein. The table includes hundreds of thousands of distinct CDR3 sequences, 10% to 12% detected once. These data also featured in a second study, about T cells expressing NK-cell markers. That paper states: It was by 5'RACE template switching with UMIs that TCR beta cDNA was made.

The sample here was PBMCs from blood, taken on the day of vaccination. The receptors stem from a man between 50 and 59 years old who received an inactivated influenza vaccine.

This clonotype was seen only a few times. V gene TRBV9 combines with J gene TRBJ1-2; tentative D call: TRBD1 (5 bases). CDR1 SGDLS and CDR2 YYNGEE come from the germline V gene. There are 16 residues in the CDR3. V lost 3 bases to trimming and J lost 8 bases, with 23 bases between them. CDR3 coding DNA: TGTGCCAGCAGCGAGGGAGGTGGGGCATTCTCTGGGGGCTACACCTTC. It encodes CASSEGGGAFSGGYTF.

This clonotype was counted between two and nine times. The chain recombines TRBV10-1 with TRBJ2-3; tentatively, D is TRBD1 (5 bases). Germline CDR1 and CDR2: WNHNN and SYGVQD (reference sequence). V was shortened by 6 bases and J by 4 bases, with 14 bases between the two germline ends. The CDR3 has 14 residues. The DNA for the CDR3 is TGCGCCAGCAGCCAGGGAATGGGCCCAGATACGCAGTATTTT. Residues: CASSQGMGPDTQYF.

The CDR3 region is CASSQDLNRNYGYTF. CDR3 bases: TGCGCCAGCAGCCAAGATCTGAACAGAAACTATGGCTACACCTTC. This chain uses TRBV4-1 with TRBJ1-2, with D uncertain. Trimming cost V 0 bases and J 2 bases, with 10 bases left between them. Germline lookup yields CDR1 MGHRA and CDR2 YSYEKL. This CDR3 is 15 amino acids long.

This clonotype was found a few times. This chain links TRBV5-5 with TRBJ2-7; D perhaps matches TRBD1 (5 bases). CDR1 SGHKS and CDR2 YYEKEE come from the germline V gene (reference sequence). Trimming removed 5 bases at V and 1 base at J, with 10 bases between. The CDR3 spans 13 residues. The CDR3 loop is CASSWTSSYEQYF. The CDR3 coding sequence is TGTGCCAGCAGTTGGACATCGTCCTACGAGCAGTACTTC.

This clonotype came up a few times. The V gene is TRBV16, the J gene TRBJ1-1; D may be TRBD1 (5 bases). This CDR3 is built from 16 residues. CDR1 is KGHSY and CDR2 is FQNENV in the germline V gene. Trimming removed 4 bases from V and 1 base from J, with 16 bases in between. The CDR3 protein is CASSPPRRGANTEAFF. CDR3 sequence (DNA): TGTGCCAGCAGCCCTCCCCGGAGAGGGGCGAACACTGAAGCTTTCTTT. The full variable domain, rest sourced from reference TRBV16 and TRBJ1-1, is GEEVAQTPKHLVRGEGQKAKLYCAPIKGHSYVFWYQQVLKNEFKFLISFQNENVFDETGMPKERFSAKCLPNSPCSLEIQATKLEDSAVYFCASSPPRRGANTEAFFGQGTRLTVV.

This clonotype was seen many times. The chain is built from TRBV29-1 and TRBJ2-5, with TRBD2 as a possible D gene (5 bases). Germline-derived CDR1 and CDR2 are SQVTM and ANQGSEA. This CDR3 comprises 13 residues. The germline V and J ends were trimmed by 5 bases and 9 bases, with 19 bases remaining between them. CDR3 DNA: TGCAGCGTTTCTACCGGGATTGCTTTGGCCCAGTACTTC. Encoded protein: CSVSTGIALAQYF.

This rearrangement joins TRBV7-2 to TRBJ2-5; TRBD2 matches at 14 bases. CDR3 length: 15 residues. Germline V gene data show CDR1 as SGHTA and CDR2 as FQGNSA. The J segment lost 2 bases and the V segment lost 5 bases, leaving 1 base of the junction unmatched. CDR3 sequence: CASSRTSGRQETQYF. The CDR3 DNA follows: TGTGCCAGCAGCCGGACTAGCGGGAGGCAAGAGACCCAGTACTTC. Looking up the rest from reference TRBV7-2 and TRBJ2-5 gives the full variable domain: GAGVSQSPSNKVTEKGKDVELRCDPISGHTALYWYRQSLGQGLEFLIYFQGNSAPDKSGLPSDRFSAERTGGSVSTLTIQRTQQEDSAVYLCASSRTSGRQETQYFGPGTRLLVL.

This clonotype was found many times. The chain recombines TRBV12-3 or TRBV12-4 with TRBJ2-7; tentative D call: TRBD1 (5 bases). The CDR3 sequence is 13 residues long. V was shortened by 6 bases and J by 5 bases, with 14 bases between the two germline ends. CDR3 protein: CASSQQEYDEQYF. CDR3 nucleotides: TGTGCCAGCAGCCAACAGGAATACGACGAGCAGTACTTC.

This clonotype has more than one count but fewer than ten. The CDR3 is CASSQPGTTDTQYF. Here the CDR3 DNA reads TGTGCCAGCAGCCAACCGGGGACCACAGATACGCAGTATTTT. The gene calls are TRBV7-2 and TRBJ2-3; D possibly uses TRBD1 or TRBD2 (5 bases each). The CDR3 is 14 residues long. The germline V gene encodes CDR1 SGHTA and CDR2 FQGNSA. V was clipped by 5 bases and J by 2 bases, with 11 bases between them.

The rearrangement joins TRBV28 to TRBJ2-1; 7 bases align to TRBD1. V trimming: 8 bases; J trimming: 8 bases; junction bases outside the gene matches: 9. The CDR3 totals 13 residues. The V gene's germline CDR1 is MDHEN and CDR2 SYDVKM. This CDR3 reads CASSRQGVDEQFF. The CDR3 DNA sequence: TGTGCCAGCTCAAGACAGGGTGTCGATGAGCAGTTCTTC.

V is TRBV5-1 and J is TRBJ2-1; TRBD2 might be the D (6 bases). V lost 6 bases, J lost 4 bases, and 14 bases lay in between. This CDR3 region has 14 residues. The germline V gene has CDR1 SGHRS and CDR2 YFSETQ. This CDR3 reads CASNRDWAYNEQFF. For the CDR3, the DNA is TGCGCCAGCAACCGGGACTGGGCTTACAATGAGCAGTTCTTC.

This clonotype has only a few counts. DNA of the CDR3: TGCAGTGCTAGAGACCCTAGGGCCGCCTACGAGCAGTACTTC. This codes for CSARDPRAAYEQYF. The rearrangement links TRBV20-1 to TRBJ2-7; D is unresolved. The germline V and J ends were trimmed by 0 bases and 2 bases, with 11 bases remaining between them. The CDR3 consists of 14 residues. The germline CDR1 and CDR2 sequences are DFQATT and SNEGSKA (reference sequence).

This clonotype was detected only a few times. The chain uses TRBV5-1 and TRBJ2-7, with a tentative D call TRBD1 (5 bases). Germline V gene lookup returns CDR1 SGHRS and CDR2 YFSETQ. V lost 0 bases and J 0 bases, leaving 13 bases between the germline ends. The CDR3 has 16 residues. The CDR3 DNA follows: TGCGCCAGCAGCTTGGCCACAGGCGACCCCTCCTACGAGCAGTACTTC. Protein product: CASSLATGDPSYEQYF.

The table lists this clonotype with many counts. The chain employs TRBV28 and TRBJ1-4; tentative D call: TRBD1 (6 bases). V lost 3 bases and J lost 8, with 13 bases in between. The germline gives CDR1 MDHEN, CDR2 SYDVKM. The CDR3 runs to 14 residues. The CDR3 nucleotides read TGTGCCAGCAGTTTGCAGGGGCGCTGGGAAAAACTGTTTTTT. Residues: CASSLQGRWEKLFF.

At least ten counts were recorded for this clonotype. This chain links TRBV5-1 with TRBJ1-2; D not certain. Germline lookup yields CDR1 SGHRS and CDR2 YFSETQ. The CDR3 covers 15 residues. V lost 0 bases, J lost 0 bases, and 9 bases lay in between. The chain's CDR3 is CASSLGRSSNYGYTF. CDR3 coding DNA: TGCGCCAGCAGCTTGGGCCGGAGCTCTAACTATGGCTACACCTTC.

The V call is TRBV5-1, the J call TRBJ2-2; 7 nucleotides agree with TRBD1. Germline V gene lookup returns CDR1 SGHRS and CDR2 YFSETQ. Trimming cost V 4 bases and J 4 bases; bases outside gene matches: 10. The CDR3 is 16 amino acids. The CDR3, as DNA: TGCGCCAGCAGCATACGGACAGGTGGGATCACCGGGGAGCTGTTTTTT. Translating gives CASSIRTGGITGELFF.

This clonotype was observed a handful of times. The chain joins TRBV5-1 to TRBJ1-2, with a weak D call TRBD1 (5 bases). This CDR3 region has 16 residues. Trimming left V 2 bases short and J 7 bases short, with 21 bases between. CDR1 is SGHRS and CDR2 is YFSETQ in the germline V gene. The DNA of the CDR3 is TGCGCCAGCAGCTTTAGAGGGACGGCGTATGTCTGTGGCTACACCTTC. Its protein is CASSFRGTAYVCGYTF.

V is TRBV28 and J is TRBJ2-2, with D unresolved. CDR3 length: 17 amino acids. Germline V gene lookup returns CDR1 MDHEN and CDR2 SYDVKM. Between the trimmed V and J ends, which lost 7 bases and 5 bases, there was a span of 23 bases. In nucleotides, the CDR3 is TGTGCCAGCACCCTTTCCTCTTATATACACCGGACCGGGGAGCTGTTTTTT. The encoded protein is CASTLSSYIHRTGELFF.

This clonotype was found many times. The gene calls are TRBV7-2 and TRBJ2-7, with D tentatively TRBD1 (6 bases). Germline CDR1 and CDR2: SGHTA and FQGNSA. V was trimmed by 3 bases and J by 2 bases, leaving 14 bases between them. The CDR3 has 15 residues. The CDR3 sequence is CASSFGQYNTYEQYF. In nucleotides, the CDR3 is TGTGCCAGCAGCTTCGGACAGTATAATACCTACGAGCAGTACTTC.

Notes on this clonotype: A much larger clone is a single base away; this may be a read error. For the CDR3, the DNA is TGTGCCAGCAGCTTAGGGCTAGCAAGACGCGATGACCAGTTCTTC. Amino acids: CASSLGLARRDDQFF. The V and J genes are TRBV7-3 and TRBJ2-1, with a possible D match to TRBD2 (5 bases). CDR1 SGHTA and CDR2 FQGTGA come from the germline V gene. This CDR3 has 15 amino acids.

This clonotype was seen once. CDR3 loop: CASSVTSGERQETQYF. The CDR3 DNA follows: TGTGCCAGCAGCGTTACTAGCGGGGAGCGACAAGAGACCCAGTACTTC. The J gene is TRBJ2-5, the V gene TRBV9, with 10 bases fitting TRBD2. Per the germline V gene, CDR1 is SGDLS and CDR2 is YYNGEE. CDR3 length equals 16 residues. Unmatched junction bases numbered 6, after V lost 2 bases and J lost 2 bases.

Only a few counts were recorded for this clonotype. The genes are TRBV11-2 and TRBJ2-1; D is possibly TRBD2 (6 bases). This CDR3 is built from 15 residues. Germline CDR1 and CDR2: SGHAT and FQNNGV. V gave up 3 bases and J gave up 6 bases, with 15 bases separating them. DNA of the CDR3: TGTGCCAGCAGCTTGGGACTGGCCGTTTCCAATGAGCAGTTCTTC. Translated: CASSLGLAVSNEQFF.

This clonotype was observed a handful of times. The V and J genes are TRBV20-1 and TRBJ1-5, with D hard to call. The CDR3 consists of 16 residues. V dropped 5 bases and J dropped 2 bases, with 19 bases sitting between them. CDR1 is DFQATT and CDR2 is SNEGSKA in the germline V gene (reference sequence). The CDR3 reads CSAAAGRERGNQPQHF. CDR3 DNA sequence: TGCAGTGCTGCGGCGGGTCGTGAAAGGGGCAATCAGCCCCAGCATTTT.

The chain links TRBV7-2 to TRBJ2-1, with D tentatively TRBD2 (8 bases). This CDR3 has 16 amino acids. The germline CDR1 and CDR2 sequences are SGHTA and FQGNSA. V lost 5 bases, J lost 8 bases, and 22 bases lay in between. The CDR3 here is CASSPPGLGGGHEQFF. The DNA for the CDR3 is TGTGCCAGCAGCCCGCCGGGACTAGGGGGCGGCCATGAGCAGTTCTTC.